Listed below are T cell receptor beta chains from one sample, sequenced in a study of PD-1 blockade in classical Hodgkin lymphoma. TCRdb keeps only in-frame clones here, not all; method: immunoSEQ multiplex PCR. The sample records about 33,000 clones, less than 75% being singletons. This specimen consisted of peripheral blood mononuclear cells (PBMCs), obtained before the fourth cycle of nivolumab. The source of these receptors is a human donor with classical Hodgkin lymphoma. CDR3s include the opening cysteine and the closing phenylalanine or tryptophan. Each record gives: V gene, D gene, J gene, CDR3 protein. The D gene is left open where the match is weak.

>TRBV7-9|NA|TRBJ2-7
CASSLTTVYEQYF
>TRBV7-3|TRBD2|TRBJ2-2
CASSSGLVYNTGELFF
>TRBV4-3|NA|TRBJ1-2
CASSQGSALNYGYTF
>TRBV7-9|NA|TRBJ2-5
CASSFMGDQETQYF
>TRBV19|NA|TRBJ2-2
CASTGKLANTGELFF
>TRBV7-3|TRBD1|TRBJ1-1
CASSRDSMNTEAFF
>TRBV6-5|NA|TRBJ1-5
CASSSDPPNQPQHF
>TRBV27|TRBD1|TRBJ1-2
CASSNRQGRSSYTF
>TRBV7-8|TRBD1|TRBJ2-1
CASSEWTGYPYNEQFF
>TRBV28|NA|TRBJ1-5
CASTQGLGQPQHF
>TRBV19|TRBD2|TRBJ2-1
CASSASGLGVVNEQFF
>TRBV14|NA|TRBJ1-2
CASSEISSGSRNYGYTF
>TRBV29-1|NA|TRBJ1-1
CSVARKGITEAFF
>TRBV6-5|NA|TRBJ1-3
CASSYSIHASGNTIYF
>TRBV5-6|NA|TRBJ2-5
CASSLGRLGTQYF
>TRBV9|NA|TRBJ1-2
CASSVGNAANYGYTF
>TRBV2|NA|TRBJ2-1
CASREGGNEQFF
>TRBV30|NA|TRBJ1-2
CAWSPDTASSGYTF
>TRBV30|NA|TRBJ2-2
CAWSLANTGELFF
>TRBV5-1|TRBD1|TRBJ2-7
CASSLRTGGGYEQYF
>TRBV4-1|NA|TRBJ2-7
CASSLNAEGEIYEQYF
>TRBV4-2|TRBD2|TRBJ2-2
CASSQVTSGRSLNTGELFF
>TRBV6-5|NA|TRBJ1-1
CASSYSGSEAFF
>TRBV19|NA|TRBJ2-7
CATTRRDRGYEQYF